Given below is one TCR beta chain in context. Its target is not known. This sample is part of a study of cytomegalovirus exposure and HLA in healthy donors. Study background: A previous analysis identified about 110 million unique TCR beta sequences derived from around 200 million T cells.

Overall study findings and caveats: Association of a missense DCLRE1C variant with TCR beta V- and J-gene trimming was reported in a later analysis. Reported performance of the classifier showed diagnosis of cytomegalovirus status with high specificity and sensitivity. Cytomegalovirus association was listed for around 170 TCR beta chains.

PCR involved 60 Vbeta and 13 Jbeta primers. Measured with immunoSEQ multiplex PCR; TCRdb has only the in-frame clones, and not every one. The sample contains 120,000 or so clones, about three fifths of which appear only once. The V gene end was trimmed by 5 bases and the J gene end by 2 bases; junction bases not matched to a gene: 4. The germline gives CDR1 LNHDA, CDR2 SQIVND (reference sequence). CDR3 length equals 15 residues. The TCR was taken from a woman aged 40 to 49 in good health and CMV-seropositive. The sequenced sample was PBMCs. V is TRBV19 and J is TRBJ1-3, with TRBD1 matching 9 bases. This chain's CDR3 is CASSPGTGTGNTIYF. CDR3 in DNA: TGTGCCAGTAGTCCCGGGACAGGGACTGGAAACACCATATATTTT.